These 19 T cell receptor beta chains share one sample of origin, sequenced in a study of T cells in Graves' hyperthyroidism and ophthalmopathy. TCR beta CDR3 regions were amplified from RNA. The TCR CDR3 was amplified in a first-round RT-PCR using the HTBI primer set. TCRdb re-derived calls from the multiplex PCR reads in MiXCR, one entry per CDR3 protein. This sample carries some 490,000 distinct CDR3 sequences, about 20% of them seen once, and the ten largest clones take 45% to 50%. The specimen was blood. The receptors originated from a woman in her 70s with Graves' ophthalmopathy.

This chain connects TRBV7-2 to TRBJ2-5; D may be TRBD1 or TRBD2 (7 bases each). V dropped 2 bases and J dropped 10 bases, with 20 bases sitting between them. The V gene's germline CDR1 is SGHTA and CDR2 FQGNSA. The CDR3 is 15 amino acids. In DNA, the CDR3 is TGTGCCAGCAGCTTAATTACAGGGGTGGGGGGGGACCAGTACTTC. Encoded protein: CASSLITGVGGDQYF.

This clonotype was counted ten times or more. The chain uses TRBV7-8 and TRBJ1-5; 9 bases align to TRBD1. The CDR3 has 14 amino acids. From germline, CDR1 is SGHVS and CDR2 FQNEAQ. Trimming at V came to 2 bases and at J to 7 bases, leaving 3 bases not matched to a gene. This chain's CDR3 is CASSLMGQGQPQHF. The DNA for the CDR3 is TGTGCCAGCAGCTTAATGGGACAGGGACAGCCCCAGCATTTT.

Concerning this clonotype itself: A read error is possible here, since a much larger clone lies one base away. The CDR3 nucleotides are TGTGCCAGCAGTGTAAGGCAGGGGGTTGCCGGGGAGCTGTTATTT. This translates into CASSVRQGVAGELLF. The rearrangement joins TRBV2 to TRBJ2-2; the match to TRBD1 covers 7 bases. Germline V gene data show CDR1 as SNHLY and CDR2 as FYNNEI. This CDR3 spans 15 amino acids.

This sequence joins TRBV10-3 and TRBJ2-5, with D perhaps TRBD1 (6 bases). CDR3 length: 13 residues. Germline CDR1 reads ENHRY; CDR2 reads SYGVKD. V lost 3 bases and J 4 bases, leaving 9 bases between the germline ends. The CDR3, as DNA: TGTGCCATCAGTGAAGGACAGCCAGAGACCCAGTACTTC. Translated, it gives CAISEGQPETQYF.

The CDR3 is CASRRTFSRGTQYF. CDR3 DNA sequence: TGTGCCAGCAGGCGGACTTTCTCCCGAGGGACCCAGTACTTC. The chain joins TRBV6-2 or TRBV6-3 to TRBJ2-5, with D possibly TRBD2 on 5 matching bases. V was clipped by 6 bases and J by 7 bases, with 18 bases between them. The germline gives CDR1 MNHEY, CDR2 SVGEGT. The CDR3 runs 14 residues.

The chain uses TRBV19 and TRBJ2-6; D is unclear. Germline CDR1 reads LNHDA; CDR2 reads SQIVND (reference sequence). This CDR3 has 17 residues. The V gene lost 6 bases and the J gene lost 0 bases, with 15 bases spanning the gap. CDR3 DNA: TGTGCCAGTAGACGTGCGGTGTTTAACTCTGGGGCCAACGTCCTGACTTTC. Translated, it gives CASRRAVFNSGANVLTF.

This clonotype came up many times. This rearrangement joins TRBV7-2 to TRBJ2-1; 9 positions match TRBD1. There are 16 residues in the CDR3. CDR1 is SGHTA, CDR2 FQGNSA, per germline. V lost 5 bases, J lost 5 bases, and 10 bases stayed unmatched. The CDR3 bases are TGTGCCAGCAGCCCCCGACGGGGACAGGGTCACAATGAGCAGTTCTTC. It encodes CASSPRRGQGHNEQFF.

This clonotype was observed a handful of times. V is TRBV11-2 and J is TRBJ2-5; 8 positions agree with TRBD2. The CDR3 totals 15 residues. Germline CDR1 reads SGHAT; CDR2 reads FQNNGV. Losses at the gene ends were 5 bases for V and 4 bases for J; bases not matched to a gene: 9. CDR3 bases: TGTGCCAGCAGCGCGCCAGCGGGAGTAGGAGAGACCCAGTACTTC. Its protein is CASSAPAGVGETQYF.

This clonotype was seen many times. This chain uses TRBV30 with TRBJ1-3; D might be TRBD1 (6 bases). The germline V gene encodes CDR1 GTSNPN and CDR2 SVGIG (reference sequence). CDR3 length: 14 residues. Trimming removed 4 bases at V and 1 base at J, with 11 bases between. The CDR3 region has the DNA TGTGCCTGGAAAGGACAGTCATCTGGAAACACCATATATTTT. Residues: CAWKGQSSGNTIYF.

This chain joins TRBV30 and TRBJ2-2; perhaps TRBD1 as D (6 bases). Germline values: CDR1 GTSNPN, CDR2 SVGIG (reference sequence). The CDR3 is 14 amino acids. V was clipped by 2 bases and J by 5 bases, with 12 bases between them. CDR3 bases: TGTGCCTGGAGTAAGGACAGCCAAACCGGGGAGCTGTTTTTT. It translates to CAWSKDSQTGELFF.

The chain carries TRBV7-2 and TRBJ2-7, with 10 positions matching TRBD2. Germline CDR1 reads SGHTA; CDR2 reads FQGNSA. The CDR3 covers 16 residues. Trimming at V came to 5 bases and at J to 5 bases, leaving 12 bases not matched to a gene. This chain's CDR3 is CASSPLGSGRNNEQYF. CDR3 nucleotides: TGTGCCAGCAGCCCCTTGGGTAGCGGGAGGAATAACGAGCAGTACTTC.

This clonotype was counted at least ten times. The rearrangement links TRBV12-3 or TRBV12-4 to TRBJ1-6; 9 nucleotides align to TRBD1. CDR3 length: 16 amino acids. Trimming removed 5 bases from V and 4 bases from J; junction bases left unmatched: 6. CDR3 nucleotides: TGTGCCAGCAGTCAGGGACAGGGCAGGTATAATTCACCCCTCCACTTT. This gives the protein CASSQGQGRYNSPLHF.

There are many counts of this clonotype. The V and J genes are TRBV6-1 and TRBJ2-1, with 9 bases that match TRBD2. The length of the CDR3 is 17 residues. CDR1 is MNHNS, CDR2 SASEGT, per germline. The ends lost 5 bases at V and 5 bases at J; junction bases unmatched: 13. The CDR3 nucleotides read TGTGCCAGCAGTCCTATTAGCGGGAGCCATTACGACAATGAGCAGTTCTTC. Its translation: CASSPISGSHYDNEQFF.

This clonotype occurred a few times. The chain carries TRBV15 and TRBJ2-2, with D possibly matching TRBD2 (6 bases). The CDR3 extends over 14 amino acids. V lost 1 base, J lost 3 bases, and 6 bases lay in between. Germline V CDR1 and CDR2: LNHNV, YYDKDF (reference sequence). The CDR3 coding sequence is TGTGCCACCAGCAGAGCTAGCGACACCGGGGAGCTGTTTTTT. It encodes CATSRASDTGELFF.

This clonotype was counted between two and nine times. A read error is possible here, since a much larger clone lies one base away. The V and J genes are TRBV28 and TRBJ2-7; D call uncertain. CDR1 MDHEN and CDR2 SYDVKM come from the germline V gene. The CDR3 consists of 15 residues. V was pared by 5 bases and J by 1 base, with 15 bases between. The CDR3 is CASSPPVRKSYEQYF. The CDR3, as DNA: TGTGCCAGCAGTCCGCCGGTACGGAAATCCTACGAGCAGTACTTC.

In its sample, this clonotype was seen many times. The gene calls are TRBV29-1 and TRBJ1-1, with a possible D match to TRBD1 (6 bases). The germline CDR1 and CDR2 sequences are SQVTM and ANQGSEA. V shed 3 bases and J shed 4 bases, with 12 bases lying between them. The CDR3 is 13 amino acids. The CDR3 nucleotides are TGCAGCGTTGAGGGCCAACAGGGCACTGAAGCTTTCTTT. Amino acids: CSVEGQQGTEAFF.

This clonotype came up many times. The genes are TRBV28 and TRBJ1-2; D call uncertain. The CDR3 runs 12 residues. The ends were cut back, 5 bases at V and 7 bases at J, with 11 bases in the middle. Per the germline V gene, CDR1 is MDHEN and CDR2 is SYDVKM. As DNA, the CDR3 is TGTGCCAGCAGTCTTTCGTTATTTGGCTACACCTTC. Protein: CASSLSLFGYTF.

This clonotype was recorded at least ten times. V is TRBV5-1 and J is TRBJ2-4; D remains ambiguous. Between the trimmed V and J ends, which lost 4 bases and 1 base, there was a span of 6 bases. Germline values: CDR1 SGHRS, CDR2 YFSETQ. The CDR3 extends over 13 amino acids. DNA of the CDR3: TGCGCCAGCAGCCCTTTGGCCAAAAACATTCAGTACTTC. Encoded protein: CASSPLAKNIQYF.

This clonotype occurred many times. V is TRBV28 and J is TRBJ1-1; D call uncertain. Germline loops: CDR1 MDHEN, CDR2 SYDVKM. The CDR3 sequence is 11 residues long. Trimming cost V 7 bases and J 5 bases, with 8 bases left between them. CDR3 sequence (DNA): TGTGCCAGCACCCAAGGGACTGAAGCTTTCTTT. This translates into CASTQGTEAFF.